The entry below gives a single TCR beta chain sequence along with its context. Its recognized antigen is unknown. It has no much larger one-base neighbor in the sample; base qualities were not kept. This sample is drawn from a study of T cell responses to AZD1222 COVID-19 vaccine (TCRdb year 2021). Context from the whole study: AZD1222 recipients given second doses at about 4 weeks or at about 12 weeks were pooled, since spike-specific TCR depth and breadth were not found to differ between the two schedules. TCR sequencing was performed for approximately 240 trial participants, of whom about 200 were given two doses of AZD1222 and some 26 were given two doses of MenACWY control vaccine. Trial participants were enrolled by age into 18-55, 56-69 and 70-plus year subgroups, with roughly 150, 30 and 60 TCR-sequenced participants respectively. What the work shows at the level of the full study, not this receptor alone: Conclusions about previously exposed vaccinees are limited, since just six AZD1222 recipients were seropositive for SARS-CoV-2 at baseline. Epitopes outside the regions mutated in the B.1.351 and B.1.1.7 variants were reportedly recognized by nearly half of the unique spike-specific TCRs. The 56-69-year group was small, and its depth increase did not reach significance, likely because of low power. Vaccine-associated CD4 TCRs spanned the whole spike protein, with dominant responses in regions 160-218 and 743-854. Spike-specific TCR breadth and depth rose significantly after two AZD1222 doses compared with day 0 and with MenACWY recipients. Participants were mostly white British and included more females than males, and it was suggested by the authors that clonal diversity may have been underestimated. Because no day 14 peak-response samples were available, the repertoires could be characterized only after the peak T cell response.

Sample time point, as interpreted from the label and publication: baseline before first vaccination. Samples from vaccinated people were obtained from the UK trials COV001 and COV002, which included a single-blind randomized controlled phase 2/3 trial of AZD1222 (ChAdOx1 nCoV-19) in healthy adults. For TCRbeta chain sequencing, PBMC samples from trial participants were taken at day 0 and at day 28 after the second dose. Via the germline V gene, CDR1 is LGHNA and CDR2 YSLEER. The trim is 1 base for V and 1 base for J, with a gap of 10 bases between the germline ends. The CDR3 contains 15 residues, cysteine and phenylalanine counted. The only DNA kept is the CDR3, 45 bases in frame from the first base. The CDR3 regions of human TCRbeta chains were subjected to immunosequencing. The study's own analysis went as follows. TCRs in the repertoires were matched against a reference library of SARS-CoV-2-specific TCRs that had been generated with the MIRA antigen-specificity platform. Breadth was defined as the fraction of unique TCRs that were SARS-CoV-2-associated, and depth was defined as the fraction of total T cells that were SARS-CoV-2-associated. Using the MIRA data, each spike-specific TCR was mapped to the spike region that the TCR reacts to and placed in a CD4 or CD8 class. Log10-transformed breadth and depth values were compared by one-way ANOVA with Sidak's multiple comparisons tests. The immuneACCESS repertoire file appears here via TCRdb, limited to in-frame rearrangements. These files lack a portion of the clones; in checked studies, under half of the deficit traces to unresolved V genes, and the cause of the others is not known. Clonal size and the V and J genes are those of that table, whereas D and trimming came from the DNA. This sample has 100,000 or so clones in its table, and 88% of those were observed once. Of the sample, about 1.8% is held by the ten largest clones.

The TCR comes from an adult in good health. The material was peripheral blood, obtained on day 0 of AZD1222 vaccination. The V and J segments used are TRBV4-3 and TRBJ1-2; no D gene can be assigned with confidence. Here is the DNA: TGCGCCAGCAGCCAAGTTGGCCCGGGTAACTATGGCTACACCTTC. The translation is CASSQVGPGNYGYTF.